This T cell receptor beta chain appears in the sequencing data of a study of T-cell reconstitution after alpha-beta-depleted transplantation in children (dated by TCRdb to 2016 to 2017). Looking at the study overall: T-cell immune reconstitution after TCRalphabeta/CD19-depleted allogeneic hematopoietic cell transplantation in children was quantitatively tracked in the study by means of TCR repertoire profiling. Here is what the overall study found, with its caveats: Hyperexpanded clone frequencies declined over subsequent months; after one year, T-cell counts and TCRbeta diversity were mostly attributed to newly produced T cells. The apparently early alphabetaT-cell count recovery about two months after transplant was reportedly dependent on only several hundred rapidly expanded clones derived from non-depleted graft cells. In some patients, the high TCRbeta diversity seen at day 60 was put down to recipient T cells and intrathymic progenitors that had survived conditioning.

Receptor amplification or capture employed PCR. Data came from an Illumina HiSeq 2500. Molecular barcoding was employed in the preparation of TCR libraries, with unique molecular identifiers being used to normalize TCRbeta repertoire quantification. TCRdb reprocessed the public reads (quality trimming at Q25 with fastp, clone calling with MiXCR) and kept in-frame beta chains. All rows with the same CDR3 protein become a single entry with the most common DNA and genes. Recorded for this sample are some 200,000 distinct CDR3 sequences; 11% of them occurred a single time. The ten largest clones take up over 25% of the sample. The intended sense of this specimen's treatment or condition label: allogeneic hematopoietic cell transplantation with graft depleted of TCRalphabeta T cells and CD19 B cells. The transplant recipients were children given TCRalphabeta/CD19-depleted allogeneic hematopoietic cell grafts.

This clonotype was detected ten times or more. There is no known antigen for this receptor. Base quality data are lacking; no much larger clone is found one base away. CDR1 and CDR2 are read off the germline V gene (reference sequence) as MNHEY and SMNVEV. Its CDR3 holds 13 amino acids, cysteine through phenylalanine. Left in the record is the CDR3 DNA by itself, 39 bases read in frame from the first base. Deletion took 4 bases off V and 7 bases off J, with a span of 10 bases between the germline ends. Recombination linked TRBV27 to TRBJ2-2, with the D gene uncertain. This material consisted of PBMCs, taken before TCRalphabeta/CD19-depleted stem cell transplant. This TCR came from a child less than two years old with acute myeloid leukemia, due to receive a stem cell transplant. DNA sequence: TGTGCCAGCAGTTCCGTTCTGGGCGGGGAGCTGTTTTTT. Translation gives CASSSVLGGELFF.